This record concerns one TCR beta chain sequence. Antigen: not known. This PCR relied on a set of 60 Vbeta primers and 13 Jbeta primers. Libraries were prepared by immunoSEQ multiplex PCR; TCRdb keeps only in-frame clonotypes and omits some of them. This sample carries a few hundred thousand clones, 60% to 85% of them seen once, and the ten largest clones take around 15%. Samples came from healthy bone marrow donors. At the time of sampling, donors were nominally healthy, though unrecorded immune exposures were likely. This sample was taken from a study of cytomegalovirus exposure and HLA in healthy donors. Across the study: Among several hundred genotyped donors, approximately 80% fell in the Caucasian-associated ancestry cluster. Study-wide points: Later analysis demonstrated an association between a missense DCLRE1C variant and TCR beta V- and J-gene trimming.

The V gene lost 0 bases and the J gene lost 9 bases, with 12 bases spanning the gap. The CDR3 extends over 14 amino acids. Germline CDR1 is SGHTS and CDR2 is YDEGEE. The V call is TRBV5-8, the J call TRBJ2-2; the D is unclear. The TCR was taken from a man in his forties or fifties in good health and CMV-seronegative. The specimen sequenced was PBMCs. CDR3 sequence reads: CASSLDPQSRELFF. DNA of the CDR3: TGTGCCAGCAGCTTGGATCCCCAAAGCCGGGAGCTGTTTTTT. Drawing the rest from reference TRBV5-8 and TRBJ2-2, the complete variable domain is EAGVTQSPTHLIKTRGQQATLRCSPISGHTSVYWYQQALGLGLQFLLWYDEGEERNRGNFPPRFSGRQFPNYSSELNVNALELEDSALYLCASSLDPQSRELFFGEGSRLTVL.